The 14 T cell receptor beta chains reported below all come from one sample, sequenced in a study of glioma-infiltrating T cells after dendritic cell vaccination. Assay: immunoSEQ multiplex PCR; the TCRdb copy retains only in-frame clones and omits some. This sample has 65,000 or so clones, with approximately 89% found just once. Described time point: after dendritic cell vaccination, including at tumor progression/relapse. Sequencing used blood, obtained after dendritic cell vaccination. All receptors come from a human donor with glioblastoma.

V usage is TRBV7-9 and J usage is TRBJ2-7; D gene uncertain. V gave up 7 bases and J gave up 8 bases, with 15 bases separating them. The CDR3 has 12 residues. Germline-derived CDR1 and CDR2 are SEHNR and FQNEAQ (reference sequence). The CDR3 reads CASTPQATKQYF. The CDR3 DNA reads as TGTGCCAGCACCCCGCAGGCTACGAAGCAGTACTTC.

V usage is TRBV19 and J usage is TRBJ2-1, with D possibly matching TRBD2 (6 bases). The CDR3 loop spans 19 amino acids. Germline V gene data show CDR1 as LNHDA and CDR2 as SQIVND (reference sequence). Deletions cut 3 bases from V and 5 bases from J, with 26 bases between. DNA for the CDR3: TGTGCCAGTAGTATCATTTCGAAACGCGGGATGCTAGGCGACAATGAGCAGTTCTTC. Translated, it gives CASSIISKRGMLGDNEQFF.

The rearrangement joins TRBV11-2 to TRBJ1-2; D is possibly TRBD1 (5 bases). Looked up from germline, CDR1 is SGHAT and CDR2 is FQNNGV. This CDR3 has 18 residues. The V and J ends lost 0 bases and 3 bases respectively, with 20 bases between them. The CDR3 is CASSLDWLMTDSYYGYTF. The CDR3, as DNA: TGTGCCAGCAGCTTAGATTGGCTTATGACAGACTCCTACTATGGCTACACCTTC.

This clone was picked up a small number of times. The V gene is TRBV6-1, the J gene TRBJ2-4; D is ambiguous. This CDR3 is built from 17 residues. Trimming took off 2 bases at V and 4 bases at J, with 18 bases between the two ends. Germline V lookup: CDR1 MNHNS, CDR2 SASEGT. The DNA for the CDR3 is TGTGCCAGCAGTGAATTTGGGCAGTATATTTTTAAAAACATTCAGTACTTC. It yields the protein CASSEFGQYIFKNIQYF.

This clone was observed once. The rearrangement links TRBV4-2 to TRBJ1-5; tentative D call: TRBD1 (5 bases). Trimming stripped 0 bases from V and 7 bases from J, with 13 bases between. The CDR3 runs to 15 residues. Germline CDR1 and CDR2: LGHNA and YNFKEQ. CDR3 residues: CASSQDGALTQPQHF. As DNA, the CDR3 is TGTGCCAGCAGCCAAGATGGGGCTCTAACCCAGCCCCAGCATTTT.

The rearrangement links TRBV19 to TRBJ1-5; 8 bases match TRBD1. Germline CDR1 and CDR2: LNHDA and SQIVND (reference sequence). CDR3 length equals 14 residues. V was clipped by 4 bases and J by 6 bases; unmatched bases: 5. CDR3 amino acids: CASSTGGTGQPQHF. The CDR3 coding sequence is TGTGCCAGTAGTACCGGGGGGACAGGTCAGCCCCAGCATTTT. The full variable domain, its missing parts supplied by reference TRBV19 and TRBJ1-5, is DGGITQSPKYLFRKEGQNVTLSCEQNLNHDAMYWYRQDPGQGLRLIYYSQIVNDFQKGDIAEGYSVSREKKESFPLTVTSAQKNPTAFYLCASSTGGTGQPQHFGDGTRLSIL.

This clone has only one observation. The chain links TRBV30 to TRBJ1-4; D is possibly TRBD1 (5 bases). CDR1 and CDR2 (germline): GTSNPN, SVGIG (reference sequence). Trimming cost V 2 bases and J 3 bases, with 13 bases left between them. CDR3 length equals 15 residues. The CDR3 protein is CAWSPGTAANEKLFF. CDR3 coding DNA: TGTGCCTGGAGTCCGGGGACTGCAGCTAATGAAAAACTGTTTTTT.

This clone was detected once. The rearrangement joins TRBV5-1 to TRBJ2-3; 10 bases are shared with TRBD1. There are 18 residues in the CDR3. Trimming removed 3 bases from V and 2 bases from J; junction bases left unmatched: 12. The germline V gene encodes CDR1 SGHRS and CDR2 YFSETQ. CDR3 sequence (DNA): TGCGCCAGCAGCTACGGACCGACAGGGGGCAAGTTCACAGATACGCAGTATTTT. Translated: CASSYGPTGGKFTDTQYF.

This chain uses TRBV11-3 with TRBJ2-7; TRBD2 matches 13 bases. The CDR3 runs to 18 residues. Germline V CDR1 and CDR2: SGHNT, YENEEA. The J segment lost 4 bases and the V segment lost 1 base, leaving 10 bases of the junction unmatched. CDR3 residues: CASSLGIGLAGAVYEQYF. In DNA form, the CDR3 reads TGTGCCAGCAGCTTAGGGATCGGACTAGCGGGAGCCGTATACGAGCAGTACTTC.

The gene calls are TRBV4-2 and TRBJ2-3, with TRBD2 matching 10 bases. The CDR3 has 17 residues. Unmatched junction bases numbered 10, after V lost 4 bases and J lost 3 bases. CDR1 and CDR2 from the germline V gene are LGHNA and YNFKEQ. In nucleotides, the CDR3 is TGTGCCAGCAGCCGCATGGGACTAGCGTCGGGGACAGATACGCAGTATTTT. Translation: CASSRMGLASGTDTQYF.

The CDR3 DNA reads as TGTGCCATCGCCCCCAGCGGGAGGGCCGCCGAGCAGTACTTC. It is translated as CAIAPSGRAAEQYF. This chain links TRBV2 with TRBJ2-7, with 10 bases identical to TRBD2. The CDR3 has 14 amino acids. J gave up 6 bases and V 10 bases, and 12 bases lay outside the gene matches. Germline V gives CDR1 SNHLY, CDR2 FYNNEI.

The chain combines TRBV4-2 with TRBJ2-1, with 8 bases aligning to TRBD2. The junction had 13 bases not matched to a gene; V was cut back by 3 bases and J by 9 bases. The CDR3 has 16 residues. CDR1 is LGHNA, CDR2 YNFKEQ, per germline. The CDR3 coding sequence is TGTGCCAGCAGCCACCCCGGGACTAGAGTATTTGGTGAGCAGTTCTTC. Its protein is CASSHPGTRVFGEQFF.

The chain couples TRBV7-2 to TRBJ1-3; D not resolved. Looked up from germline, CDR1 is SGHTA and CDR2 is FQGNSA. The V end lost 1 base, the J end lost 4 bases, and 5 bases lay between the germline ends. The CDR3 spans 13 residues. The CDR3 is CASSLGRGNTIYF. Here the CDR3 DNA reads TGTGCCAGCAGCTTAGGCAGGGGAAACACCATATATTTT.

This rearrangement joins TRBV5-1 to TRBJ2-5, with D tentatively TRBD2 (6 bases). CDR1 SGHRS and CDR2 YFSETQ come from the germline V gene. CDR3 length: 14 residues. V was clipped by 3 bases and J by 4 bases, with 13 bases between them. DNA for the CDR3: TGCGCCAGCAGCTCGAACGCCGGGAGAGAGACCCAGTACTTC. As protein: CASSSNAGRETQYF.